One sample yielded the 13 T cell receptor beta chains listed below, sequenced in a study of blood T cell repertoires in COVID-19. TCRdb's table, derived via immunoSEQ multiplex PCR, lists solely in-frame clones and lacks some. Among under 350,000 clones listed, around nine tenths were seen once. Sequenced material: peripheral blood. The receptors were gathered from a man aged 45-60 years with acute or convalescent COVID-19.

This chain's CDR3 is CASSISRASQGYTF. Here the CDR3 DNA reads TGTGCCAGTAGTATATCGCGGGCATCTCAAGGCTACACCTTC. V and J are TRBV19 and TRBJ1-2; D gene ambiguous. V was trimmed by 2 bases and J by 8 bases, leaving 15 bases between them. There are 14 residues in the CDR3. The germline V gene has CDR1 LNHDA and CDR2 SQIVND (reference sequence).

CDR3 in DNA: TGTGCCATCAGTGAGGGGCCCTCCTACGAGCAGTACTTC. Translation gives CAISEGPSYEQYF. V is TRBV10-3 and J is TRBJ2-7, with D unclear. Trimming cost V 2 bases and J 0 bases, with 5 bases left between them. Germline-derived CDR1 and CDR2 are ENHRY and SYGVKD. There are 13 residues in the CDR3.

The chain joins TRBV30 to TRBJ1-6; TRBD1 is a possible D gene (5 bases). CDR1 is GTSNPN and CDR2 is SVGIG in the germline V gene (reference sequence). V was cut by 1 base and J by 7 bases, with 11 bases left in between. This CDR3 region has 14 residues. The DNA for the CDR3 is TGTGCCTGGAGTGAGGGGCCGCGAAATTCACCCCTCCACTTT. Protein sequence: CAWSEGPRNSPLHF.

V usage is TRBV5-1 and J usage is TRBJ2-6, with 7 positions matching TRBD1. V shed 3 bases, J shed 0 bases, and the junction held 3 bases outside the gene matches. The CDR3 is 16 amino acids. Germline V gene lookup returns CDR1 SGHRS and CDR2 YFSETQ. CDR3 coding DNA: TGCGCCAGCAGCTCGGGACAGCCCTCTGGGGCCAACGTCCTGACTTTC. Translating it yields CASSSGQPSGANVLTF.

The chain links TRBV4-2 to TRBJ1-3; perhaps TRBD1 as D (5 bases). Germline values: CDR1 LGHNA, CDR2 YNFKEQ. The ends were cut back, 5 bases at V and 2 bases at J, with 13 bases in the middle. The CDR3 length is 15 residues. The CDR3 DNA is TGTGCCAGCAGCAGTCCCCAGGGTGCTGGAAACACCATATATTTT. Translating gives CASSSPQGAGNTIYF.

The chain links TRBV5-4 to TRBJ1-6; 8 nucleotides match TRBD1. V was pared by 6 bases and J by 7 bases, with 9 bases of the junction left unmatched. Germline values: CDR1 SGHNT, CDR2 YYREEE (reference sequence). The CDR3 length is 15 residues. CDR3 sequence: CASTVGGQVNSPLHF. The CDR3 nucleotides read TGTGCCAGCACCGTCGGGGGACAGGTAAATTCACCCCTCCACTTT.

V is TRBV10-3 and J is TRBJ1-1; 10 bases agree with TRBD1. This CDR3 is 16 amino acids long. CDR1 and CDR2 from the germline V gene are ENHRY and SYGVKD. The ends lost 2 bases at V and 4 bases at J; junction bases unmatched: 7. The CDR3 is CAISERGTGASTEAFF. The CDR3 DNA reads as TGTGCCATCAGTGAGCGGGGGACAGGGGCTTCCACTGAAGCTTTCTTT.

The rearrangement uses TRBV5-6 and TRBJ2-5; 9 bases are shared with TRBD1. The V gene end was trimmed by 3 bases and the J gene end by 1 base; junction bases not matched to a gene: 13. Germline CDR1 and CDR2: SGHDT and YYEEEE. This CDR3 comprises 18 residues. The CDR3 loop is CASSSYTGTGSPQETQYF. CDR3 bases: TGTGCCAGCAGCTCTTATACCGGGACAGGGAGCCCCCAAGAGACCCAGTACTTC.

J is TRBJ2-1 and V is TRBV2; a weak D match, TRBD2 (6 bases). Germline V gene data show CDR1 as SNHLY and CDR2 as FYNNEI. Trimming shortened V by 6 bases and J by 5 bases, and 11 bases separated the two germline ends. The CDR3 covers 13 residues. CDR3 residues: CASRGGLNNEQFF. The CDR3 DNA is TGTGCCAGCAGGGGGGGACTTAACAATGAGCAGTTCTTC.

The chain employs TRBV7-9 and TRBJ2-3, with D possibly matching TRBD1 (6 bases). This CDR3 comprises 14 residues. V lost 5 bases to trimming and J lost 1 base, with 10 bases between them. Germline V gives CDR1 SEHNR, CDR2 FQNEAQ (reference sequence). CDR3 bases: TGTGCCAGCAGCCCCTGGACAGGCACAGATACGCAGTATTTT. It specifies CASSPWTGTDTQYF. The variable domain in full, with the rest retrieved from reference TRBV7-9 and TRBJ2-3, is DTGVSQNPRHKITKRGQNVTFRCDPISEHNRLYWYRQTLGQGPEFLTYFQNEAQLEKSRLLSDRFSAERPKGSFSTLEIQRTEQGDSAMYLCASSPWTGTDTQYFGPGTRLTVL.

DNA for the CDR3: TGTGCCAGTAGTATCGGAGGGGGCGCGTTGGGCTACACCTTC. It specifies CASSIGGGALGYTF. This chain links TRBV19 with TRBJ1-2, with TRBD1 matching 7 bases. This CDR3 has 14 amino acids. The germline V gene has CDR1 LNHDA and CDR2 SQIVND (reference sequence). V gave up 3 bases and J gave up 8 bases; unmatched junction bases: 9.

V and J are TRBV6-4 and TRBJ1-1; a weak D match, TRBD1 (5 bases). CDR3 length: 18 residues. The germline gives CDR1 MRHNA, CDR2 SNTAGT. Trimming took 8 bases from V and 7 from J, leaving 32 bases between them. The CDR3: CASRPLLRTGGVFGEAFF. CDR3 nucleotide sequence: TGTGCCAGCCGACCCCTACTACGGACGGGGGGAGTTTTTGGTGAAGCTTTCTTT.

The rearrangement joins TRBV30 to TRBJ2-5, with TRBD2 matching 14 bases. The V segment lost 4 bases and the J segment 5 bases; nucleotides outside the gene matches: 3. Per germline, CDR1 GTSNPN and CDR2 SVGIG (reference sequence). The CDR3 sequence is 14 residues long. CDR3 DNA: TGTGCCTGGAAGACTAGCGGGGGGGCTGAGACCCAGTACTTC. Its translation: CAWKTSGGAETQYF.